This T cell receptor (beta chain) appears in the sequencing data of a study of blood T cell repertoires in COVID-19. The wider study: Samples of COVID-19 (acute and convalescent) were obtained from the United States, Italy and Spain.

Generated by immunoSEQ multiplex PCR, the TCRdb table keeps only in-frame clones and is missing some. The sample carries roughly 200,000 clones, roughly 80% recorded once. Germline loops: CDR1 MNHNS, CDR2 SASEGT. This CDR3 is built from 16 residues. J was trimmed by 4 bases and V by 3 bases; bases with no gene match: 7. This clonotype was obtained from a woman of 80 years or more with COVID-19, enrolled during active disease. The specimen was peripheral blood. The chain combines TRBV6-1 with TRBJ1-5; TRBD1 agrees at 9 bases. Here the CDR3 DNA reads TGTGCCAGCAGTGAGCTAAGGACAGGGGAAAATCAGCCCCAGCATTTT. Its protein is CASSELRTGENQPQHF.